This record concerns one T cell receptor (beta chain) sequence. The data were obtained in a study of blood T cell repertoires in COVID-19. Study information: Some COVID-19 samples were acute and others convalescent; all came from the United States, Italy and Spain. PBMCs, B-cell-depleted T cells, or T cells provided the cDNA or gDNA that made up the material.

Germline CDR1 SGDLS, CDR2 YYNGEE. The CDR3 has 15 residues. V was clipped by 2 bases and J by 7 bases, with 17 bases between them. The authors' processing: For nucleated cells, counts were estimated from reference gene primer amplification. Generated by immunoSEQ multiplex PCR, the TCRdb table keeps only in-frame clones and is missing some. That table is the source of V, J and clone size, and D and trimming were worked out from the DNA. The table records roughly 130,000 clones, 70% to 80% of them present only once. This chain connects TRBV9 to TRBJ2-3; D perhaps matches TRBD2 (5 bases). What was sequenced was peripheral blood. The source of this sequence is a man in his fifties or sixties with acute or convalescent COVID-19. The CDR3 region is CASSVRGTVPYTQYF. The DNA for the CDR3 is TGTGCCAGCAGCGTCCGGGGTACTGTCCCATATACGCAGTATTTT.